This T cell receptor (beta chain) was documented in a study of cytomegalovirus exposure and HLA in healthy donors. Assay used: immunoSEQ multiplex PCR; TCRdb lists only in-frame clones, some missing. Of roughly 330,000 clones in the sample, roughly nine tenths were seen once. V was pared by 2 bases and J by 6 bases, with 10 bases between. CDR1 SEHNR and CDR2 FQNEAQ come from the germline V gene (reference sequence). The CDR3 extends over 14 amino acids. This TCR was sampled from a woman under 40 in good health and CMV-seropositive. The sample was PBMCs. This rearrangement joins TRBV7-9 to TRBJ1-4; no definite D call. CDR3 region: CASSLSTGDEKLFF. The CDR3 region has the DNA TGTGCCAGCAGCTTAAGTACGGGAGATGAAAAACTGTTTTTT.